These 4 T cell receptor beta chains were all obtained from the same sample, sequenced in a study of blood T cells in healthy people across ages. It was with a sample-barcoded 5' primer and a J-beta primer mix that a second PCR of roughly 6 to 11 cycles was run. TCRdb fed the 5' RACE reads into MiXCR, producing one record per CDR3 protein. The data hold under 1,000,000 distinct CDR3 sequences, with about 36% observed a single time. The sequencing sample was made of blood. Receptors were obtained from a man younger than 35 in good health.

V and J are TRBV19 and TRBJ2-7; possibly TRBD1 or TRBD2 for D (5 bases each). The CDR3 length is 14 residues. From germline, CDR1 is LNHDA and CDR2 SQIVND (reference sequence). V lost 3 bases and J lost 0, with 9 bases in between. CDR3 sequence reads: CASSIGASSYEQYF. The DNA for the CDR3 is TGTGCCAGTAGTATCGGGGCGAGCTCCTACGAGCAGTACTTC.

This clonotype has a handful of counts. The chain is built from TRBV20-1 and TRBJ1-1; possibly TRBD1 for D (5 bases). Germline loops: CDR1 DFQATT, CDR2 SNEGSKA (reference sequence). The CDR3 spans 13 residues. Trimming left V 5 bases short and J 5 bases short, with 15 bases between. The CDR3 DNA follows: TGCAGTGCTCAGAGAGGTCGGGGGACTGAAGCTTTCTTT. Amino acids: CSAQRGRGTEAFF.

J is TRBJ2-7 and V is TRBV20-1, with no clear D. Germline lookup yields CDR1 DFQATT and CDR2 SNEGSKA (reference sequence). The CDR3 runs to 13 residues. Trimming removed 6 bases from V and 2 bases from J, with 14 bases in between. The CDR3 reads CSALKSEPYEQYF. DNA for the CDR3: TGCAGTGCCCTAAAGAGCGAACCCTACGAGCAGTACTTC.

A single count supports this clonotype. This chain links TRBV4-3 with TRBJ2-6, with 8 bases identical to TRBD1. The germline V gene has CDR1 LGHNA and CDR2 YSLEER. The V and J ends lost 4 bases and 0 bases, in that order; junction bases with no gene match: 14. CDR3 length: 20 residues. CDR3 sequence: CASSRKVAGTGSSGANVLTF. CDR3 DNA sequence: TGCGCCAGCAGCCGCAAGGTCGCCGGGACAGGCAGCTCTGGGGCCAACGTCCTGACTTTC.